Each of the 28 T cell receptor beta chains below was sequenced from the same sample in a study of T cell responses to AZD1222 COVID-19 vaccine. Profiled with immunoSEQ multiplex PCR; TCRdb holds only in-frame clones, not every one. Of about 100,000 clones in the sample, approximately 87% were seen once. Here the sequenced sample was peripheral blood, taken on day 0 of AZD1222 vaccination. The receptor source for this set is an adult in good health.

This chain uses TRBV24-1 with TRBJ2-1, with D possibly being TRBD1 (5 bases). V was trimmed by 12 bases and J by 10 bases, leaving 21 bases between them. Germline CDR1 reads KGHDR; CDR2 reads SFDVKD. The CDR3 covers 13 residues. The CDR3 is CAVDSSDPEEQFF. In DNA form, the CDR3 reads TGTGCCGTCGACAGCAGTGATCCTGAGGAGCAGTTCTTC.

The chain carries TRBV5-8 and TRBJ1-5; D is ambiguous. CDR1 and CDR2 from the germline V gene are SGHTS and YDEGEE. Trimming pared 0 bases from V and 6 bases from J, leaving 13 bases between. The CDR3 spans 15 residues. CDR3 protein: CASSLGPTAGQPQHF. The DNA for the CDR3 is TGTGCCAGCAGCTTGGGCCCCACGGCAGGTCAGCCCCAGCATTTT. Filled out from reference TRBV5-8 and TRBJ1-5, the complete variable domain reads EAGVTQSPTHLIKTRGQQATLRCSPISGHTSVYWYQQALGLGLQFLLWYDEGEERNRGNFPPRFSGRQFPNYSSELNVNALELEDSALYLCASSLGPTAGQPQHFGDGTRLSIL.

V is TRBV12-3 or TRBV12-4 and J is TRBJ2-7; no definite D call. Deletions cut 2 bases from V and 5 bases from J, with 10 bases between. The CDR3 runs to 13 residues. The CDR3 DNA follows: TGTGCCAGCAGTTTACGTGCGTCCCACGAGCAGTACTTC. Its protein is CASSLRASHEQYF.

The gene calls are TRBV6-1 and TRBJ1-1; D gene ambiguous. Per germline, CDR1 MNHNS and CDR2 SASEGT. V was shortened by 2 bases and J by 4 bases, with 14 bases between the two germline ends. The CDR3 is 15 amino acids. CDR3 bases: TGTGCCAGCAGTGAATTGGAGGGAATGAGCACTGAAGCTTTCTTT. This translates into CASSELEGMSTEAFF.

This chain links TRBV29-1 with TRBJ1-1; 8 bases align to TRBD1. Germline assignment: CDR1 SQVTM and CDR2 ANQGSEA. V lost 7 bases to trimming and J lost 0 bases; unmatched junction nucleotides: 10. This CDR3 contains 15 residues. The CDR3 protein is CSAAPSDRVNTEAFF. CDR3 DNA sequence: TGCAGCGCTGCTCCTTCGGACAGGGTGAACACTGAAGCTTTCTTT.

The V and J genes are TRBV12-3 or TRBV12-4 and TRBJ1-2, with D perhaps TRBD1 (6 bases). The V end lost 2 bases, the J end lost 8 bases, and 12 bases lay between the germline ends. The CDR3 totals 13 residues. CDR3 coding DNA: TGTGCCAGCAGTTTAAGGACAGTAATGGGCTACACCTTC. As protein: CASSLRTVMGYTF.

The V call is TRBV3-1 (or the pseudogene TRBV3-2), the J call TRBJ1-5; D call uncertain. Per germline, CDR1 LGHDT and CDR2 YNNKEL (reference sequence). V gave up 2 bases and J gave up 5 bases, with 4 bases separating them. CDR3 length: 12 residues. As DNA, the CDR3 is TGTGCCAGCAGCCAATCGGATCAGCCCCAGCATTTT. Protein sequence: CASSQSDQPQHF.

The rearrangement joins TRBV18 to TRBJ2-2; D gene uncertain. In germline, CDR1 is KGHSH, CDR2 LQKENI. With 2 bases removed from V and 2 bases from J, the gap between germline ends came to 12 bases. The CDR3 sequence is 16 residues long. CDR3 sequence: CASSPTLTVNTGELFF. The CDR3 nucleotides read TGTGCCAGCTCACCAACCTTAACAGTTAACACCGGGGAGCTGTTTTTT.

The V call is TRBV9, the J call TRBJ2-1; 8 bases fit TRBD1. After removal of 6 bases from V and 4 bases from J, the junction contained 6 bases not matched to a gene. The V gene's germline CDR1 is SGDLS and CDR2 YYNGEE. The CDR3 has 14 residues. The CDR3 is CASTPGQAYNEQFF. DNA for the CDR3: TGTGCCAGCACCCCGGGACAGGCATACAATGAGCAGTTCTTC.

The chain recombines TRBV10-3 with TRBJ2-2, with 8 bases lining up with TRBD1. The ends lost 2 bases at V and 0 bases at J; junction bases unmatched: 2. Germline CDR1 reads ENHRY; CDR2 reads SYGVKD. CDR3 size: 16 residues. Written as DNA, the CDR3 is TGTGCCATCAGTGAGATGGGACAGGCGAACACCGGGGAGCTGTTTTTT. Its protein is CAISEMGQANTGELFF.

The chain is built from TRBV10-1 and TRBJ2-5, with D uncertain. Germline-derived CDR1 and CDR2 are WNHNN and SYGVQD (reference sequence). V dropped 2 bases and J dropped 2 bases, with 6 bases sitting between them. The CDR3 contains 13 residues. The CDR3 nucleotides read TGCGCCAGCAGTGAGCGCATACAAGAGACCCAGTACTTC. Residues: CASSERIQETQYF.

The chain carries TRBV11-3 and TRBJ2-1; 8 bases match TRBD2. The germline V gene encodes CDR1 SGHNT and CDR2 YENEEA. The CDR3 is 15 amino acids. The V gene end was trimmed by 5 bases and the J gene end by 6 bases; junction bases not matched to a gene: 9. The CDR3 coding sequence is TGTGCCAGCAGCCCCCTAGCGGGTGGGGGCAATGAGCAGTTCTTC. Translating gives CASSPLAGGGNEQFF.

This clone has only one observation. The CDR3 bases are TGTGCCAGCAGTTTAAAGGTCCGCGGAGCTTTCTTT. As protein: CASSLKVRGAFF. This chain connects TRBV12-3 or TRBV12-4 to TRBJ1-1; D unclear. CDR3 length: 12 residues. V was clipped by 2 bases and J by 10 bases, with 11 bases between them.

This chain links TRBV10-3 with TRBJ1-4; D perhaps matches TRBD1 (5 bases). The CDR3 is 16 residues long. V lost 2 bases, J lost 1 base, and 11 bases lay in between. In germline, CDR1 is ENHRY, CDR2 SYGVKD. The CDR3 region has the DNA TGTGCCATCAGTGAGGGGGACGGGCGAACTAATGAAAAACTGTTTTTT. Translation gives CAISEGDGRTNEKLFF.

The CDR3 DNA reads TGTGCCACTACAGTCACCAGCAGGGGCAATCAGCCCCAGCATTTT. Residues: CATTVTSRGNQPQHF. The rearrangement joins TRBV24-1 to TRBJ1-5; the D gene is possibly TRBD1 (5 bases). V was pared by 10 bases and J by 2 bases, with 17 bases between. The CDR3 runs 15 residues. Germline loops: CDR1 KGHDR, CDR2 SFDVKD.

The count of this clone is one. The chain couples TRBV6-5 to TRBJ2-3; 7 bases agree with TRBD1. V lost 6 bases to trimming and J lost 2 bases; unmatched junction nucleotides: 5. Germline-derived CDR1 and CDR2 are MNHEY and SVGAGI. This CDR3 is built from 14 residues. Here the CDR3 reads CASRKDRLTDTQYF. Here the CDR3 DNA reads TGTGCCAGCAGGAAGGACAGGCTCACAGATACGCAGTATTTT.

The gene calls are TRBV3-1 (or the pseudogene TRBV3-2) and TRBJ2-5, with D tentatively TRBD1 (5 bases). Looked up from germline, CDR1 is LGHDT and CDR2 is YNNKEL (reference sequence). CDR3 length: 16 residues. Trimming cost V 5 bases and J 3 bases, with 19 bases left between them. CDR3 protein: CASSSIGESDKETQYF. Written as DNA, the CDR3 is TGTGCCAGCAGCTCTATAGGGGAAAGTGATAAAGAGACCCAGTACTTC.

This clone was seen only once. This chain connects TRBV19 to TRBJ2-5; D tentatively fits TRBD1 or TRBD2 (6 bases each). The CDR3 contains 15 residues. The germline V gene encodes CDR1 LNHDA and CDR2 SQIVND (reference sequence). V was shortened by 3 bases and J by 5 bases, with 16 bases between the two germline ends. The CDR3 spells CASSISGVAGETQYF. In nucleotides, the CDR3 is TGTGCCAGTAGTATCTCAGGGGTGGCGGGGGAGACCCAGTACTTC.

The genes are TRBV5-1 and TRBJ2-1, with 7 bases that match TRBD2. V gave up 5 bases and J gave up 6 bases; unmatched junction bases: 8. The CDR3 extends over 14 amino acids. The V gene's germline CDR1 is SGHRS and CDR2 YFSETQ. CDR3 residues: CASRMGLPSNEQFF. CDR3 sequence (DNA): TGCGCCAGCAGAATGGGACTACCATCCAATGAGCAGTTCTTC.

The V and J genes are TRBV5-1 and TRBJ2-3; 8 nucleotides agree with TRBD1. The CDR3 extends over 16 amino acids. J gave up 2 bases and V 4 bases, and 9 bases lay outside the gene matches. The germline gives CDR1 SGHRS, CDR2 YFSETQ. The CDR3 DNA reads as TGCGCCAGCAGCCCGAGAGGACAGGGACCCACAGATACGCAGTATTTT. It is translated as CASSPRGQGPTDTQYF.

This sequence joins TRBV4-3 and TRBJ2-1; a weak D match, TRBD2 (6 bases). V was pared by 0 bases and J by 11 bases, with 23 bases between. The CDR3 is 17 residues long. The germline V gene has CDR1 LGHNA and CDR2 YSLEER. The CDR3 DNA follows: TGCGCCAGCAGCCAAGAGAAGGGGACTCTGGGGTCCCAACAGCAGTTCTTC. As protein: CASSQEKGTLGSQQQFF.

This chain joins TRBV27 and TRBJ2-7; no clear D. The CDR3 spans 15 residues. Germline values: CDR1 MNHEY, CDR2 SMNVEV (reference sequence). Trimming left V 0 bases short and J 3 bases short, with 12 bases between. The CDR3, as DNA: TGTGCCAGCAGTTTATCTGTGCGGAGTTACTACGAGCAGTACTTC. It codes for CASSLSVRSYYEQYF.

The rearrangement links TRBV24-1 to TRBJ1-2; no clear D. This CDR3 is 16 amino acids long. Looked up from germline, CDR1 is KGHDR and CDR2 is SFDVKD. V was pared by 2 bases and J by 3 bases, with 15 bases between. The CDR3 DNA reads TGTGCCACCAGTGATTCCGCCTCAATCGGGGACTATGGCTACACCTTC. It encodes CATSDSASIGDYGYTF.

The gene calls are TRBV7-9 and TRBJ1-2, with D possibly TRBD1 on 6 matching bases. Germline V gene lookup returns CDR1 SEHNR and CDR2 FQNEAQ (reference sequence). The CDR3 is 14 amino acids. V was clipped by 1 base and J by 8 bases, with 14 bases between them. Here the CDR3 reads CASSLGGLQGGYTF. The DNA of the CDR3 is TGTGCCAGCAGCTTAGGCGGGCTCCAGGGGGGCTACACCTTC.

The CDR3 sequence is CASSTRLAQDTQYF. The CDR3 DNA reads TGTGCCAGCAGCACAAGACTAGCGCAAGATACGCAGTATTTT. The rearrangement joins TRBV5-4 to TRBJ2-3, with 8 nucleotides matching TRBD2. Looked up from germline, CDR1 is SGHNT and CDR2 is YYREEE (reference sequence). The J segment lost 5 bases and the V segment lost 4 bases, leaving 6 bases of the junction unmatched. This CDR3 spans 14 amino acids.

This clone was seen once. The chain couples TRBV24-1 to TRBJ1-6; D unresolved. With 0 bases removed from V and 4 bases from J, the gap between germline ends came to 21 bases. Germline values: CDR1 KGHDR, CDR2 SFDVKD. This CDR3 has 20 amino acids. CDR3 sequence (DNA): TGTGCCACCAGTGATTTGGGGCAGATGGGAAGCCCTTCTTATAATTCACCCCTCCACTTT. Translated: CATSDLGQMGSPSYNSPLHF.

The table lists this clone with a count of one. The chain employs TRBV7-2 and TRBJ1-2; no definite D call. The CDR3 has 13 residues. From germline, CDR1 is SGHTA and CDR2 FQGNSA. V lost 5 bases and J lost 7, with 14 bases in between. CDR3 coding DNA: TGTGCCAGCAGCCGCGGCTGGAGATCTGGCTACACCTTC. Protein product: CASSRGWRSGYTF. The variable domain in full, with the rest retrieved from reference TRBV7-2 and TRBJ1-2, is GAGVSQSPSNKVTEKGKDVELRCDPISGHTALYWYRQSLGQGLEFLIYFQGNSAPDKSGLPSDRFSAERTGGSVSTLTIQRTQQEDSAVYLCASSRGWRSGYTFGSGTRLTVV.

The chain is built from TRBV12-2 and TRBJ1-2. TRBV12-2 is noted as a pseudogene. The CDR3 loop spans 21 amino acids. Here the CDR3 DNA reads TGTGCAAGTCGCTCACCCGGGCGTGGTGTAGCCTACGGGGGAGTTAACTATGGCTACACCTTC. This codes for CASRSPGRGVAYGGVNYGYTF.